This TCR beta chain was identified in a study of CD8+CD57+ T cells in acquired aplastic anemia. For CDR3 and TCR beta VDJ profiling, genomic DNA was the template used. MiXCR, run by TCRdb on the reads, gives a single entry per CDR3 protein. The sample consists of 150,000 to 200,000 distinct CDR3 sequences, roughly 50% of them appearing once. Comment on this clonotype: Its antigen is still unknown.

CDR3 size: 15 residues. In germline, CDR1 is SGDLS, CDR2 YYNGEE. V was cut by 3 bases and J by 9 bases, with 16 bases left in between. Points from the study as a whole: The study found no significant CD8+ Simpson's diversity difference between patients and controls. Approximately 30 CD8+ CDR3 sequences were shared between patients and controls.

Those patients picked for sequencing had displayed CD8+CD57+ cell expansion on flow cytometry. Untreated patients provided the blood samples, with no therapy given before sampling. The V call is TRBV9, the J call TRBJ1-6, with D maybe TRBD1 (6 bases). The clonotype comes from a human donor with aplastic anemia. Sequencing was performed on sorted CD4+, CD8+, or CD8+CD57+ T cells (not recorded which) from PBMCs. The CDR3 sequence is CASSGSGAGRSPLHF. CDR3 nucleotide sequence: TGTGCCAGCAGCGGCTCAGGGGCAGGTCGTTCACCCCTCCACTTT.